The present entry profiles one T cell receptor (beta chain) with its context. Libraries were prepared by immunoSEQ multiplex PCR; TCRdb keeps only in-frame clonotypes and omits some of them. Here the sample spans around 76,000 clones, 83% being singletons. Patients in Seattle were enrolled during active infection, then followed longitudinally. This sample is drawn from a study of blood T cell repertoires in COVID-19. The V end lost 7 bases, the J end lost 3 bases, and 12 bases lay between the germline ends. The germline V gene has CDR1 GTSNPN and CDR2 SVGIG (reference sequence). The CDR3 has 13 residues.

The genes are TRBV30 and TRBJ1-4; D remains unclear. This receptor was identified in a man aged 25 to 45 with COVID-19, enrolled during active disease. Sequencing used peripheral blood. The CDR3: CAYGPSANEKLFF. As DNA, the CDR3 is TGTGCCTACGGCCCGAGCGCTAATGAAAAACTGTTTTTT.